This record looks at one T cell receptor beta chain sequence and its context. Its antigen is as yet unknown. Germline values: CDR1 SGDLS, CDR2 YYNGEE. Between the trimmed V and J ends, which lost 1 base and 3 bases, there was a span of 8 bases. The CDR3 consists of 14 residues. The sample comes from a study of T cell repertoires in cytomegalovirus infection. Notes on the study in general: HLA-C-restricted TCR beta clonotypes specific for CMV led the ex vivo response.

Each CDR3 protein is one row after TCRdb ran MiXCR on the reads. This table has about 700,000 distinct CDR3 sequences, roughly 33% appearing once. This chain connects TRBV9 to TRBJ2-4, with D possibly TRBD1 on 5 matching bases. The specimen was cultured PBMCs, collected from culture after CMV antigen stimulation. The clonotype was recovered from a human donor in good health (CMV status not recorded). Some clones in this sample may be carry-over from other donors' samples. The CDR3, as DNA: TGTGCCAGCAGCGTAACAGGCTACAAAAACATTCAGTACTTC. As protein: CASSVTGYKNIQYF.